What follows are 15 T cell receptor beta chains derived from one specimen sequenced in a study of T-cell memory formation after mild COVID-19. TCRdb reprocessed the 5' RACE reads via MiXCR and lists one record per CDR3 protein. This repertoire shows 250,000 to 350,000 distinct CDR3 sequences, around 15% found once; its top ten account for 22%. Sequencing was performed on PBMCs or a T cell subset sorted from them (not recorded which). The receptors derive from a man aged 18 to 29 who had mild COVID-19 (a few samples of this study predate the infection). Cell type and time point are not known.

V and J are TRBV4-3 and TRBJ1-6; TRBD1 aligns across 7 bases. This CDR3 contains 15 residues. Trimming removed 4 bases from V and 9 bases from J; junction bases left unmatched: 9. Germline V lookup: CDR1 LGHNA, CDR2 YSLEER. In nucleotides, the CDR3 is TGCGCCAGCAGCCTAAGACAGGGTATGAGTTCACCCCTCCACTTT. This gives the protein CASSLRQGMSSPLHF.

The chain joins TRBV3-1 to TRBJ2-2; D call uncertain. V was shortened by 1 base and J by 1 base, with 10 bases between the two germline ends. The CDR3 loop spans 16 amino acids. Germline V gene data show CDR1 as LGHDT and CDR2 as YNNKEL (reference sequence). As DNA, the CDR3 is TGTGCCAGCAGCCAAGTCGCCAGCAGGAACACCGGGGAGCTGTTTTTT. It specifies CASSQVASRNTGELFF.

V and J are TRBV10-3 and TRBJ1-5, with D unresolved. Germline values: CDR1 ENHRY, CDR2 SYGVKD. The V and J ends lost 0 bases and 5 bases respectively, with 8 bases between them. The CDR3 has 14 amino acids. The CDR3 sequence: CAISESRGDQPQHF. CDR3 DNA sequence: TGTGCCATCAGTGAGTCGAGAGGTGATCAGCCCCAGCATTTT.

This clonotype was counted only a few times. The chain carries TRBV6-2 or TRBV6-3 and TRBJ2-1; the D call may be TRBD1 or TRBD2 (5 bases each). The CDR3 has 15 amino acids. Germline V gene lookup returns CDR1 MNHEY and CDR2 SVGEGT. V was clipped by 1 base and J by 10 bases, with 17 bases between them. The CDR3 reads CASSYYTGTPGEQFF. The CDR3, as DNA: TGTGCCAGCAGTTACTACACCGGGACCCCTGGGGAGCAGTTCTTC.

This clonotype appeared a few times. This sequence joins TRBV6-1 and TRBJ2-7; D is ambiguous. This CDR3 has 12 residues. V lost 2 bases and J 4 bases, leaving 6 bases between the germline ends. CDR1 is MNHNS and CDR2 is SASEGT in the germline V gene. The CDR3 is CASSETYYEQYV. The CDR3 DNA reads TGTGCCAGCAGTGAAACCTATTACGAGCAGTACGTC.

The chain combines TRBV7-3 with TRBJ1-4; TRBD1 might be the D (6 bases). Germline-derived CDR1 and CDR2 are SGHTA and FQGTGA. The V and J ends lost 4 bases and 5 bases respectively, with 14 bases between them. This CDR3 spans 15 amino acids. The CDR3 sequence is CASSSGTSGNEKLFF. CDR3 sequence (DNA): TGTGCCAGCAGCTCCGGGACAAGCGGGAATGAAAAACTGTTTTTT.

The V call is TRBV28, the J call TRBJ1-4, with TRBD1 identical over 8 bases. The CDR3 loop spans 16 amino acids. Germline trimming cut 5 bases from V and 0 bases from J; bases unmatched to any gene: 5. The V gene's germline CDR1 is MDHEN and CDR2 SYDVKM. CDR3 residues: CASSHYRGATNEKLFF. Here the CDR3 DNA reads TGTGCCAGCAGTCACTACAGGGGGGCAACTAATGAAAAACTGTTTTTT.

The chain employs TRBV11-1 and TRBJ1-1; D unresolved. Germline CDR1 and CDR2: SGHAT and FQDESV (reference sequence). This CDR3 region has 12 residues. The V end was cut by 3 bases, the J end by 5 bases, with 7 bases between. CDR3 bases: TGTGCCAGCAGCTTCGGGAGTACTGAAGCTTTCTTT. Translation: CASSFGSTEAFF.

The sample holds a few counts of this clonotype. This chain joins TRBV4-3 and TRBJ1-1; 7 positions match TRBD1. V shed 4 bases, J shed 0 bases, and the junction held 5 bases outside the gene matches. The CDR3 loop spans 15 amino acids. Germline V CDR1 and CDR2: LGHNA, YSLEER. CDR3: CASSPGQAMNTEAFF. The CDR3 DNA is TGCGCCAGCAGCCCCGGACAGGCGATGAACACTGAAGCTTTCTTT.

This chain joins TRBV20-1 and TRBJ1-4; maybe TRBD1 (6 bases). Deletions cut 5 bases from V and 8 bases from J, with 18 bases between. This CDR3 region has 14 residues. CDR1 DFQATT and CDR2 SNEGSKA come from the germline V gene (reference sequence). The CDR3 loop is CSASTQGSAEKLFF. The CDR3 DNA follows: TGCAGTGCTTCCACACAGGGATCTGCGGAAAAACTGTTTTTT.

This clonotype was recorded at least ten times. The chain links TRBV4-3 to TRBJ2-2, with D unresolved. Trimming took 4 bases from V and 6 from J, leaving 15 bases between them. The germline gives CDR1 LGHNA, CDR2 YSLEER. The CDR3 covers 15 residues. CDR3 amino acids: CASSPRPVQSGELFF. The CDR3 DNA reads as TGCGCCAGCAGCCCACGACCAGTACAGTCCGGGGAGCTGTTTTTT.

This clonotype has a handful of counts. The rearrangement links TRBV4-2 to TRBJ2-5, with D perhaps TRBD1 or TRBD2 (6 bases each). Trimming pared 6 bases from V and 5 bases from J, leaving 13 bases between. Germline CDR1 is LGHNA and CDR2 is YNFKEQ. The CDR3 consists of 13 residues. CDR3 loop: CASRAGGTETQYF. Here the CDR3 DNA reads TGTGCCAGCAGGGCCGGGGGCACCGAGACCCAGTACTTC.

V and J are TRBV13 and TRBJ2-5; no clear D. This CDR3 has 15 amino acids. Trimming cost V 5 bases and J 4 bases, with 17 bases left between them. Germline V lookup: CDR1 PRHDT, CDR2 FYEKMQ (reference sequence). The CDR3 sequence is CASSPRISDGETQYF. The CDR3 DNA reads as TGTGCCAGCAGCCCCCGGATCTCAGACGGAGAGACCCAGTACTTC.

This clonotype appeared many times. The chain has TRBV7-8 and TRBJ2-3, with D tentatively TRBD2 (7 bases). Germline CDR1 SGHVS, CDR2 FQNEAQ. The CDR3 is made up of 18 amino acids. V was clipped by 2 bases and J by 0 bases, with 18 bases between them. In nucleotides, the CDR3 is TGTGCCAGCAGCTTACGAGGGGGGGGGATCTCTAGCACAGATACGCAGTATTTT. This codes for CASSLRGGGISSTDTQYF.

This clonotype was picked up many times. This chain connects TRBV7-3 to TRBJ2-2; no clear D gene. V lost 5 bases and J 1 base, leaving 5 bases between the germline ends. This CDR3 comprises 13 residues. Germline CDR1 and CDR2: SGHTA and FQGTGA. CDR3: CASSAQNTGELFF. CDR3 sequence (DNA): TGTGCCAGCAGCGCCCAGAACACCGGGGAGCTGTTTTTT.